This is a list of T cell receptor beta chains from one sample in a study of T-cell reconstitution after alpha-beta-depleted transplantation in children. TCRdb called the PCR reads again in MiXCR, with one record for every CDR3 protein. The table records around 380,000 distinct CDR3 sequences, 11% of them present only once. The sequences come from PBMCs from the stem cell graft donor, collected from the stem cell graft. Receptors were obtained from a human donor who donated a stem cell graft to a child with acute myeloid leukemia. Each CDR3 is given with its conserved first and last residue. A D gene is named only where the DNA matches it firmly. Some rows mark clone size as missing; the rest say once, few, many or name a class of expanded clone.

J gene | V gene | clone size | D gene | CDR3 protein | CDR3 DNA
TRBJ2-1 | TRBV20-1 | NA | TRBD2 | CSARGVRGSYNEQFF | TGCAGTGCTCGGGGGGTGAGGGGCTCCTACAATGAGCAGTTCTTC
TRBJ1-1 | TRBV3-1 | many | NA | CASMVNTGSTEAFF | TGTGCCAGCATGGTAAATACAGGGAGTACCGAAGCTTTCTTT
TRBJ2-1 | TRBV10-3 | many | NA | CAIGRNNEQFF | TGTGCCATCGGCCGGAACAATGAGCAGTTCTTC
TRBJ2-1 | TRBV3-1 | few | TRBD2 | CASRPLAGGRGEQFF | TGTGCCAGCAGACCTCTAGCGGGGGGGCGGGGTGAGCAGTTCTTC
TRBJ2-7 | TRBV11-2 | few | NA | CASSSRGGGEDRARSYEQYF | TGTGCCAGCAGCTCTCGAGGAGGCGGGGAGGACCGAGCCCGCTCCTACGAGCAGTACTTC
TRBJ2-7 | TRBV20-1 | NA | NA | CSARVVGTTYEQYF | TGCAGTGCTAGGGTAGTGGGGACCACCTACGAGCAGTACTTC
TRBJ2-6 | TRBV5-1 | many | NA | CASRGLSGANVLTF | TGCGCCAGCCGGGGTCTCTCTGGGGCCAACGTCCTGACTTTC
TRBJ2-2 | TRBV10-3 | NA | TRBD2 | CANAGGPNTGELFF | TGTGCCAACGCGGGAGGGCCCAACACCGGGGAGCTGTTTTTT
TRBJ1-1 | TRBV20-1 | NA | NA | CSASRGRTEAFF | TGCAGTGCTAGTCGGGGTCGTACTGAAGCTTTCTTT
TRBJ2-1 | TRBV5-4 | few | NA | CASSLATKVYDEQFF | TGTGCCAGCAGCTTGGCCACCAAGGTCTACGATGAGCAGTTCTTC
TRBJ2-1 | TRBV10-3 | many | TRBD1 | CAISPGQGAINEQFF | TGTGCCATCAGCCCCGGACAGGGGGCAATCAATGAGCAGTTCTTC
TRBJ1-1 | TRBV4-2 | many | NA | CASSGEQWNTEAFF | TGTGCCAGCAGTGGGGAACAGTGGAACACTGAAGCTTTCTTT
TRBJ2-3 | TRBV20-1 | NA | TRBD1 | CSAVDRSLVDTQYF | TGCAGTGCCGTGGACAGGAGCCTCGTAGATACGCAGTATTTT
TRBJ1-2 | TRBV10-2 | many | NA | CASTELLNYGYTF | TGCGCCAGCACCGAGCTACTTAACTATGGCTACACCTTC
TRBJ2-7 | TRBV27 | many | TRBD1 | CASSPGQGTYEQYF | TGTGCCAGCAGTCCCGGACAGGGTACCTACGAGCAGTACTTC
TRBJ2-5 | TRBV30 | NA | TRBD1 | CASPGGQGGWYF | TGTGCCAGCCCAGGGGGCCAAGGGGGTTGGTACTTC
TRBJ2-3 | TRBV15 | few | NA | CATSRGARTNTDTQYF | TGTGCCACCAGCAGAGGAGCCCGCACCAACACAGATACGCAGTATTTT
TRBJ2-5 | TRBV3-1 | NA | NA | CASSSVGVTQETQYF | TGTGCCAGCAGCTCGGTGGGTGTGACACAAGAGACCCAGTACTTC
TRBJ2-7 | TRBV7-2 | NA | NA | CASSLAWERYEQYF | TGTGCCAGCAGCTTAGCTTGGGAACGGTACGAGCAGTACTTC
TRBJ1-3 | TRBV5-1 | few | NA | CASSLWGGNTIYF | TGCGCCAGCAGCTTGTGGGGTGGAAACACCATATATTTT
TRBJ1-1 | TRBV5-1 | few | NA | CASRSRTVNTEAFF | TGCGCCAGCAGATCGCGGACAGTGAACACTGAAGCTTTCTTT
TRBJ2-5 | TRBV25-1 | few | NA | CASSVHGGGETQYF | TGTGCCAGCAGTGTCCACGGGGGAGGAGAGACCCAGTACTTC
TRBJ2-3 | TRBV20-1 | NA | TRBD1 | CSASWAGGGTDTQYF | TGCAGTGCAAGTTGGGCAGGGGGAGGCACAGATACGCAGTATTTT
TRBJ2-7 | TRBV20-1 | few | NA | CSARDDGWPTYEQYF | TGCAGTGCTAGAGATGATGGCTGGCCGACCTACGAGCAGTACTTC
TRBJ1-4 | TRBV5-6 | NA | TRBD1 | CASSLSGTGREKLFF | TGTGCCAGCAGCTTGTCCGGGACAGGGAGGGAAAAACTGTTTTTT
TRBJ1-1 | TRBV12-3/TRBV12-4 | NA | NA | CASSLGDPPDTEAFF | TGTGCCAGCAGTTTAGGGGACCCCCCCGACACTGAAGCTTTCTTT
TRBJ2-2 | TRBV18 | NA | TRBD2 | CASSPPSLSAGDSGELFF | TGTGCCAGCTCACCACCATCGCTCTCAGCGGGAGATTCCGGGGAGCTGTTTTTT
TRBJ2-3 | TRBV12-3/TRBV12-4 | many | TRBD2 | CASNPGRLAGDSDTQYF | TGTGCCAGCAACCCCGGTCGACTAGCGGGGGATTCAGATACGCAGTATTTT
TRBJ2-1 | TRBV5-5 | few | NA | CASSLGISNEQFF | TGTGCCAGCAGCCTCGGGATCAGCAATGAGCAGTTCTTC
TRBJ2-7 | TRBV5-1 | many | NA | CASSAGPSEDSYEQYF | TGCGCCAGCAGCGCCGGACCCTCAGAGGATTCCTACGAGCAGTACTTC
TRBJ1-5 | TRBV7-2 | NA | TRBD1 | CASSFTGTGLNQPQHF | TGTGCCAGCAGCTTCACCGGGACAGGCCTCAATCAGCCCCAGCATTTT